These 13 T cell receptor beta chains came from one sample sequenced in a study of T cell changes during pregnancy in multiple sclerosis. Here immunoSEQ multiplex PCR was the method, and the copy in TCRdb shows in-frame clones only, minus some. This sample has tens of thousands of clones, with roughly 90% found just once. The input for sequencing was peripheral blood, taken in the first trimester of pregnancy. These receptor sequences come from a female donor in good health, enrolled as a control in a pregnancy study.

This sequence joins TRBV6-6 and TRBJ1-2; 7 bases agree with TRBD1. The CDR3 sequence is 14 residues long. V dropped 2 bases and J dropped 3; count of bases not matched to a gene: 3. Germline lookup yields CDR1 MNHNY and CDR2 SVGAGI (reference sequence). CDR3 in DNA: TGTGCCAGCAGTTACCTAACAGGGGACTATGGCTACACCTTC. The encoded protein is CASSYLTGDYGYTF.

This clone was counted once. The chain uses TRBV4-2 and TRBJ2-1; 7 positions match TRBD2. The junction had 1 base not matched to a gene; V was cut back by 0 bases and J by 2 bases. Germline V gene sequence: CDR1 LGHNA, CDR2 YNFKEQ. The CDR3 loop spans 15 amino acids. As DNA, the CDR3 is TGTGCCAGCAGCCAAGATCTAGCGGCCTACAATGAGCAGTTCTTC. It translates to CASSQDLAAYNEQFF.

The rearrangement joins TRBV5-4 to TRBJ1-2; D ambiguous. V lost 4 bases and J lost 4, with 14 bases in between. This CDR3 contains 14 residues. Germline V gene data show CDR1 as SGHNT and CDR2 as YYREEE (reference sequence). CDR3 in amino acids: CASSRETPGYGYTF. The DNA for the CDR3 is TGTGCCAGCAGCCGCGAGACACCCGGCTATGGCTACACCTTC.

The chain links TRBV28 to TRBJ1-2, with D possibly matching TRBD1 (6 bases). Deletions cut 5 bases from V and 4 bases from J, with 17 bases between. Germline-derived CDR1 and CDR2 are MDHEN and SYDVKM. This CDR3 has 15 residues. CDR3 in DNA: TGTGCCAGCAGTGAACAGGGCACCATCACCTATGGCTACACCTTC. Translating gives CASSEQGTITYGYTF.

The V call is TRBV6-6, the J call TRBJ1-2; possibly TRBD1 for D (6 bases). CDR3 size: 15 residues. V was cut by 6 bases and J by 5 bases, with 19 bases left in between. CDR1 and CDR2 from the germline V gene are MNHNY and SVGAGI (reference sequence). The CDR3 sequence: CASSDTRGKGYGYTF. Written as DNA, the CDR3 is TGTGCCAGCAGCGACACCAGGGGCAAGGGGTATGGCTACACCTTC.

The chain carries TRBV27 and TRBJ2-7; D is perhaps TRBD2 (6 bases). V was trimmed by 4 bases and J by 6 bases, leaving 16 bases between them. The CDR3 loop spans 14 amino acids. Germline CDR1 reads MNHEY; CDR2 reads SMNVEV (reference sequence). The CDR3 region has the DNA TGTGCCAGCAGTTCCGGGACTCTAGGAACCGAGCAGTACTTC. Its translation is CASSSGTLGTEQYF.

This chain connects TRBV30 to TRBJ1-2; a weak D match, TRBD1 (5 bases). The germline V and J ends were trimmed by 4 bases and 0 bases, with 12 bases remaining between them. CDR3 length: 14 residues. Germline-derived CDR1 and CDR2 are GTSNPN and SVGIG (reference sequence). CDR3 sequence: CAWIRAGTNYGYTF. The CDR3, as DNA: TGTGCCTGGATAAGGGCAGGGACTAACTATGGCTACACCTTC. The variable domain in full, with the rest retrieved from reference TRBV30 and TRBJ1-2, is SQTIHQWPATLVQPVGSPLSLECTVEGTSNPNLYWYRQAAGRGLQLLFYSVGIGQISSEVPQNLSASRPQDRQFILSSKKLLLSDSGFYLCAWIRAGTNYGYTFGSGTRLTVV.

The chain carries TRBV5-1 and TRBJ2-5; TRBD1 matches 8 bases. After removal of 3 bases from V and 4 bases from J, the junction contained 11 bases not matched to a gene. The CDR3 has 16 residues. Per the germline V gene, CDR1 is SGHRS and CDR2 is YFSETQ. Here the CDR3 DNA reads TGCGCCAGCAGCTGGAGCCGACAGGGGACGGGAGAGACCCAGTACTTC. Protein sequence: CASSWSRQGTGETQYF.

The genes are TRBV4-1 and TRBJ2-4, with D perhaps matching TRBD1 (6 bases). The V end lost 1 base, the J end lost 6 bases, and 7 bases lay between the germline ends. CDR3 length: 13 residues. Germline V gives CDR1 MGHRA, CDR2 YSYEKL. CDR3 loop: CASSQGGPNIQYF. In DNA, the CDR3 is TGCGCCAGCAGCCAAGGGGGGCCAAACATTCAGTACTTC.

By share of the sample, this clone is medium-sized. The chain joins TRBV5-4 to TRBJ2-5, with 9 bases matching TRBD2. Germline CDR1 and CDR2: SGHNT and YYREEE (reference sequence). The V segment lost 2 bases and the J segment 0 bases; nucleotides outside the gene matches: 2. The CDR3 extends over 15 amino acids. CDR3 residues: CASSLLAGDQETQYF. CDR3 coding DNA: TGTGCCAGCAGCTTACTAGCGGGTGACCAAGAGACCCAGTACTTC.

This chain uses TRBV6-5 with TRBJ1-5, with 9 bases matching TRBD1. The CDR3 length is 15 residues. Germline V CDR1 and CDR2: MNHEY, SVGAGI. Germline trimming cut 5 bases from V and 7 bases from J; bases unmatched to any gene: 9. CDR3 amino acids: CASSPSGQGNQPQHF. DNA of the CDR3: TGTGCCAGCAGTCCGTCGGGACAGGGAAACCAGCCCCAGCATTTT.

The V gene is TRBV6-1, the J gene TRBJ2-3, with 7 bases fitting TRBD2. The CDR3 length is 15 residues. V shed 10 bases, J shed 4 bases, and the junction held 14 bases outside the gene matches. Per the germline V gene, CDR1 is MNHNS and CDR2 is SASEGT. This CDR3 is CATQLLAGAPDTQYF. The CDR3 DNA reads TGTGCCACCCAGTTACTCGCGGGAGCTCCAGATACGCAGTATTTT.

The count of this clone is one. The chain links TRBV7-3 to TRBJ2-1; the match to TRBD1 covers 11 bases. The CDR3 sequence is 15 residues long. Germline V gene data show CDR1 as SGHTA and CDR2 as FQGTGA. V trimming: 5 bases; J trimming: 8 bases; junction bases outside the gene matches: 8. The chain's CDR3 is CASSQGTGGLDEQFF. In DNA, the CDR3 is TGTGCCAGCAGCCAGGGGACAGGGGGTTTGGATGAGCAGTTCTTC.